This T cell receptor beta chain was sequenced during a study of blood T cell repertoires in COVID-19. Study overall: Acute-phase and convalescent COVID-19 samples originated in the United States, Italy and Spain. Sources were T cells, B-cell-depleted T cells, or PBMCs; the material itself was cDNA or gDNA.

How the authors handled the data: Cell counts per sample came from amplifying reference gene primers. Using immunoSEQ multiplex PCR, the repertoire was profiled, and TCRdb retains in-frame clones only, with some absent. V, J and clone size reflect that table, while D and trimming were determined from the DNA. The data contain about 350,000 clones, about 89% of them singletons. This CDR3 has 15 residues. Germline CDR1 LNHDA, CDR2 SQIVND (reference sequence). V was pared by 0 bases and J by 6 bases, with 14 bases between. Sample: peripheral blood. The chain uses TRBV19 and TRBJ1-2; TRBD1 is a possible D gene (5 bases). The sequence was obtained from a woman aged 50 to 65 with COVID-19, enrolled during active disease. The CDR3 coding sequence is TGTGCCAGTAGTATAGATCTCGCAGGGATGGATGGCTACACCTTC. Amino acids: CASSIDLAGMDGYTF.